This TCR beta chain was sequenced for a study of control samples from healthy donors and cancer patients. TCRdb's table, derived via immunoSEQ multiplex PCR, lists solely in-frame clones and lacks some. The sample has 84,000 or so clones; about 79% are singletons. J lost 5 bases, V lost 5 bases, and 13 bases had no gene match. Germline values: CDR1 MGHDK, CDR2 SYGVNS. The CDR3 has 16 residues. The chain links TRBV25-1 to TRBJ2-5; 8 bases are shared with TRBD1. The clonotype was recovered from a man between 60 and 75 years old with head and neck cancer. Sequenced: PBMCs. In DNA form, the CDR3 reads TGTGCCAGCAGTCTCCCCAGGGGGCCGGTTGGGGAGACCCAGTACTTC. The encoded protein is CASSLPRGPVGETQYF.